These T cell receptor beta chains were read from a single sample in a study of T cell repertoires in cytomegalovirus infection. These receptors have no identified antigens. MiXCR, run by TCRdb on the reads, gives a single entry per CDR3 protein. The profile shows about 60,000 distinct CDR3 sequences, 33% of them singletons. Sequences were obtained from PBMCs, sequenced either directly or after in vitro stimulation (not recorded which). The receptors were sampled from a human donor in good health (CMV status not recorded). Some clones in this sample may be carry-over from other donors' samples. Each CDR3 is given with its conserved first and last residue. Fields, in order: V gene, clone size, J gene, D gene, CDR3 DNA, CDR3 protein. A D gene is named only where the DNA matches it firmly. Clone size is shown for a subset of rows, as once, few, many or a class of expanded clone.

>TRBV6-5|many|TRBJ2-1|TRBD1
TGTGCCAGCAGTTACCCGACACAGAAGTCCCGGGACAGGGGGACGAACTACAATGAGCAGTTCTTC
CASSYPTQKSRDRGTNYNEQFF
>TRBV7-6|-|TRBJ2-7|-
TGTGCCAGCAGCCGGGACTCTACCTACGAGCAGTACTTC
CASSRDSTYEQYF
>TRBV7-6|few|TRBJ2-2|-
TGTGCCAGCACCGAAGTCCGGGCCAGTTACACCGGGGAGCTGTTTTTT
CASTEVRASYTGELFF
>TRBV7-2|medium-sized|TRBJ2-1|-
TGTGCCAGCAGCTTCTCTACTCGAAATGAGCAGTTCTTC
CASSFSTRNEQFF
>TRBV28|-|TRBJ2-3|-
TGTGCCAGCAGTCACTCCCGCGCAGTCACAGATACGCAGTATTTT
CASSHSRAVTDTQYF
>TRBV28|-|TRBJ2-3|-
TGTGCCAGCTACCGGGCACCCACAGATACGCAGTATTTT
CASYRAPTDTQYF
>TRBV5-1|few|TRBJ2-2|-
TGCGCCAGCAGCTTGCTTGGCAGATCGAACACCGGGGAGCTGTTTTTT
CASSLLGRSNTGELFF
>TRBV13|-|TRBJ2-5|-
TGTGCCAGCAGCGCCTGGGACCCGGAAGAGACCCAGTACTTC
CASSAWDPEETQYF
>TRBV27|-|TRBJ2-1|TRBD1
TGTGCCAGCAGCAGGAACAGGGGCCAAAACTCCTACAATGAGCAGTTCTTC
CASSRNRGQNSYNEQFF
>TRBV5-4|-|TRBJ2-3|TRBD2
TGTGCCAGCAGGCGGGGGGACACCACCCCCGATACGCAGTATTTT
CASRRGDTTPDTQYF
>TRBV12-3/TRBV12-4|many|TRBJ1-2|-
TGTGCCAGCAGTCGTACTTCCTATGGCTACACCTTC
CASSRTSYGYTF
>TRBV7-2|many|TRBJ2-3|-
TGTGCCAGCAGCTTAGATGATTATACGCAGTATTTT
CASSLDDYTQYF
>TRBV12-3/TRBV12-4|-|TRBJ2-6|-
TGTGCCAGCAGTTTGGGCTCGGGTGGGGCCAACGTCCTGACTTTC
CASSLGSGGANVLTF
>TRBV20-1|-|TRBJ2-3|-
TGCAGTGCTAGACACTCCGGTGGGGATACGCAGTATTTT
CSARHSGGDTQYF